This is a list of T cell receptor beta chains from one sample in a study of cytomegalovirus exposure and HLA in healthy donors. Only in-frame clones appear in the TCRdb table, and some are missing; sequencing was by immunoSEQ multiplex PCR. Here the sample spans hundreds of thousands of clones, roughly 84% being singletons. The sequenced sample was PBMCs. Receptor source: a young woman in good health and CMV-seropositive. Each CDR3 is given with its conserved first and last residue. The D gene is left open where the match is weak.

cdr3_aa: CASSFRTGGHRRDNEQFF
v_call: TRBV28
d_call: TRBD1
cdr3_length: 18
j_call: TRBJ2-1

cdr3_aa: CASSLKTGSTDTQYF
v_call: TRBV6-1
d_call: TRBD1
cdr3_length: 15
j_call: TRBJ2-3

cdr3_aa: CASTRGLGRSHGYTF
v_call: TRBV28
d_call: -
cdr3_length: 15
j_call: TRBJ1-2

cdr3_aa: CASRDNRGLDYEQYF
v_call: TRBV11-2
d_call: TRBD1
cdr3_length: 15
j_call: TRBJ2-7

cdr3_aa: CASSIGSGHDGYTF
v_call: TRBV4-2
d_call: -
cdr3_length: 14
j_call: TRBJ1-2

cdr3_aa: CASSERTGGPTYEQYF
v_call: TRBV10-2
d_call: TRBD1
cdr3_length: 16
j_call: TRBJ2-7

cdr3_aa: CASSSSYSRGEGELFF
v_call: TRBV27
d_call: TRBD2
cdr3_length: 16
j_call: TRBJ2-2

cdr3_aa: CASSVGGARQETQYF
v_call: TRBV2
d_call: TRBD1
cdr3_length: 15
j_call: TRBJ2-5

cdr3_aa: CASSPRQYYGYTF
v_call: TRBV18
d_call: -
cdr3_length: 13
j_call: TRBJ1-2

cdr3_aa: CASSEWNSTYEQYF
v_call: TRBV25-1
d_call: -
cdr3_length: 14
j_call: TRBJ2-7

cdr3_aa: CASSQAVRQARGYTF
v_call: TRBV4-1
d_call: -
cdr3_length: 15
j_call: TRBJ1-2

cdr3_aa: CASSPLTSVYEQYF
v_call: TRBV18
d_call: TRBD2
cdr3_length: 14
j_call: TRBJ2-7

cdr3_aa: CASSPPGGGNTEAFF
v_call: TRBV18
d_call: -
cdr3_length: 15
j_call: TRBJ1-1

cdr3_aa: CAISDDRVHYNEQFF
v_call: TRBV10-3
d_call: TRBD1
cdr3_length: 15
j_call: TRBJ2-1